What follows describes a single TCR beta chain. The antigen remains undetermined. The data were obtained in a study of breast tumors, draining lymph nodes, adjacent tissues. Study-wide results and caveats: That most tumor T cells come from lymph nodes remained unproven.

Axillary draining lymph nodes of breast cancer patients supplied the node samples. This CDR3 has 15 amino acids. Germline CDR1 is LGHNA and CDR2 is YNFKEQ. Trimming left V 1 base short and J 3 bases short, with 13 bases between. TCRdb called the multiplex PCR reads again in MiXCR, with one record for every CDR3 protein. There are approximately 140,000 distinct CDR3 sequences in the sample; 30% to 35% occur only once, and less than 2.5% lies in the top ten. The receptor comes from a female donor with breast cancer. Some clones in this sample may be carry-over from other donors' samples. Sequenced sample: axillary lymph node tissue. The chain combines TRBV4-2 with TRBJ2-7, with D perhaps TRBD1 (6 bases). CDR3 nucleotides: TGTGCCAGCAGCCAAGTGGGGGACACCAACTACGAGCAGTACTTC. Protein: CASSQVGDTNYEQYF.